This T cell receptor (beta chain) comes out of a study of T-cell memory formation after mild COVID-19. On the study more broadly: Largely, TCR clusters stayed within a single donor. Study-wide points: Memory cells collected pre-infection included some clones that later responded, suggesting cross-reactive memory joined.

It was 5'RACE with constant-segment primers that produced the TCR alpha and TCR beta cDNA libraries, which carried sample barcodes and UMIs. TCRdb reprocessed the 5' RACE reads with MiXCR, giving one entry per CDR3 protein. The sample contains fewer than 250,000 distinct CDR3 sequences, around 19% of which appear only once. A note on this clonotype: What it recognizes is unknown. At one boundary the junction diverges from the germline segment, which might be a read error.

The germline gives CDR1 SSHAT, CDR2 FNYEAQ (reference sequence). CDR3 length: 15 amino acids. Source material: PBMCs or a T cell subset sorted from them (not recorded which). The sequence was collected from an adult woman who had mild COVID-19 (a few samples of this study predate the infection). Cell type and time point are not known. This chain links TRBV7-7 with TRBJ2-7, with 9 positions matching TRBD2. The CDR3 protein is CASSLRLAGYYEQYF. The CDR3 DNA reads TGTGCTAGCAGCTTACGGCTAGCGGGATACTACGAGCAGTACTTC.